The 28 T cell receptor beta chains below all came from one sample that was sequenced in a study of blood T cell repertoires in COVID-19. Clones were sequenced by immunoSEQ multiplex PCR, and TCRdb holds only the in-frame ones, with some missing. Counted here are 200,000 or so clones, almost 90% occurring once; the ten biggest clones make up around 2.9%. Sample: peripheral blood. These receptors all stem from a woman aged 55-75 years with acute or convalescent COVID-19.

This rearrangement joins TRBV7-2 to TRBJ2-1; TRBD2 matches at 10 bases. The CDR3 runs 18 residues. The germline V gene encodes CDR1 SGHTA and CDR2 FQGNSA. Unmatched junction bases numbered 15, after V lost 2 bases and J lost 8 bases. In nucleotides, the CDR3 is TGTGCCAGCAGCTTAATCCGCCCGGGTAGCGGGAGGTTACATGAGCAGTTCTTC. It translates to CASSLIRPGSGRLHEQFF.

This clone was seen a handful of times. J is TRBJ1-1 and V is TRBV7-8; D might be TRBD1 (5 bases). V lost 3 bases, J lost 5 bases, and 10 bases lay in between. The germline V gene encodes CDR1 SGHVS and CDR2 FQNEAQ. CDR3 length: 13 amino acids. In DNA, the CDR3 is TGTGCCAGCAGCTTTAAGGGGCGGACTGAAGCTTTCTTT. It encodes CASSFKGRTEAFF. Full variable domain (missing parts from reference TRBV7-8 and TRBJ1-1): GAGVSQSPRYKVAKRGQDVALRCDPISGHVSLFWYQQALGQGPEFLTYFQNEAQLDKSGLPSDRFFAERPEGSVSTLKIQRTQQEDSAVYLCASSFKGRTEAFFGQGTRLTVV.

This chain joins TRBV28 and TRBJ2-7; 8 nucleotides agree with TRBD2. Per germline, CDR1 MDHEN and CDR2 SYDVKM. This CDR3 comprises 16 residues. Trimming removed 4 bases from V and 0 bases from J; junction bases left unmatched: 8. The CDR3 DNA follows: TGTGCCAGCAGTTCCTTAACGGGAGGGTCCTCCTACGAGCAGTACTTC. It yields the protein CASSSLTGGSSYEQYF.

This chain joins TRBV27 and TRBJ1-2; D perhaps matches TRBD1 (5 bases). The germline V gene has CDR1 MNHEY and CDR2 SMNVEV (reference sequence). CDR3 length: 15 amino acids. V was shortened by 5 bases and J by 3 bases, with 16 bases between the two germline ends. CDR3 bases: TGTGCCAGCAGTGGGGTTCGGCAGGGCTACTATGGCTACACCTTC. Its protein is CASSGVRQGYYGYTF.

The chain joins TRBV6-5 to TRBJ2-7; 8 bases map to TRBD1. The CDR3 length is 13 residues. Germline V gene lookup returns CDR1 MNHEY and CDR2 SVGAGI. Losses at the gene ends were 6 bases for V and 6 bases for J; bases not matched to a gene: 7. The chain's CDR3 is CASRQGGLGEQYF. The CDR3 bases are TGTGCCAGCAGACAGGGGGGTTTGGGCGAGCAGTACTTC.

The chain carries TRBV11-3 and TRBJ2-7, with D maybe TRBD1 (5 bases). V lost 5 bases and J 4 bases, leaving 15 bases between the germline ends. CDR1 is SGHNT and CDR2 is YENEEA in the germline V gene. CDR3 length: 14 residues. The CDR3 DNA is TGTGCCAGCAGCGGGGTCAGGGTCTCGTACGAGCAGTACTTC. This encodes CASSGVRVSYEQYF.

This chain joins TRBV9 and TRBJ1-4; 9 bases align to TRBD1. In germline, CDR1 is SGDLS, CDR2 YYNGEE. With V trimmed by 3 bases and J by 8 bases, 8 bases remained unmatched. The length of the CDR3 is 15 residues. CDR3 sequence: CASSEGTGRGEKLFF. The CDR3 DNA reads TGTGCCAGCAGCGAGGGGACAGGGAGGGGAGAAAAACTGTTTTTT. Supplemented by reference TRBV9 and TRBJ1-4, the full variable domain reads DSGVTQTPKHLITATGQRVTLRCSPRSGDLSVYWYQQSLDQGLQFLIQYYNGEERAKGNILERFSAQQFPDLHSELNLSSLELGDSALYFCASSEGTGRGEKLFFGSGTQLSVL.

This clone was counted once. J is TRBJ2-1 and V is TRBV15; maybe TRBD2 (6 bases). Germline assignment: CDR1 LNHNV and CDR2 YYDKDF (reference sequence). V lost 6 bases and J lost 0, with 12 bases in between. This CDR3 is built from 15 residues. The CDR3 region has the DNA TGTGCCACCAGGGGTAGCGGAAGCTCCTACAATGAGCAGTTCTTC. This codes for CATRGSGSSYNEQFF.

The gene calls are TRBV12-3 or TRBV12-4 and TRBJ2-7; no definite D call. Trimming took off 6 bases at V and 0 bases at J, with 3 bases between the two ends. CDR3 length: 11 residues. Here the CDR3 DNA reads TGTGCCAGCAGGAGCTCCTACGAGCAGTACTTC. This sequence encodes CASRSSYEQYF.

V gene TRBV3-1 (or the pseudogene TRBV3-2) combines with J gene TRBJ2-2; TRBD1 aligns across 11 bases. CDR1 and CDR2 (germline): LGHDT, YNNKEL (reference sequence). J was trimmed by 1 base and V by 6 bases; bases with no gene match: 1. The CDR3 is made up of 15 amino acids. CDR3 residues: CASRDRGRNTGELFF. CDR3 bases: TGTGCCAGCAGGGACAGGGGGCGGAACACCGGGGAGCTGTTTTTT.

The chain carries TRBV10-3 and TRBJ2-1, with TRBD2 matching 10 bases. Germline V CDR1 and CDR2: ENHRY, SYGVKD. V was pared by 2 bases and J by 8 bases, with 15 bases of the junction left unmatched. CDR3 length: 18 residues. The CDR3 region has the DNA TGTGCCATCAGTGAGGGTCCAGCGGGAGGGAGGATTTCGGATGAGCAGTTCTTC. This sequence encodes CAISEGPAGGRISDEQFF.

The V and J genes are TRBV3-1 (or the pseudogene TRBV3-2) and TRBJ2-7; the match to TRBD2 covers 7 bases. The junction had 4 bases not matched to a gene; V was cut back by 2 bases and J by 0 bases. The germline V gene encodes CDR1 LGHDT and CDR2 YNNKEL (reference sequence). CDR3 length equals 15 residues. DNA for the CDR3: TGTGCCAGCAGCCAACGCGGGGGAGGCTCCTACGAGCAGTACTTC. It is translated as CASSQRGGGSYEQYF.

J is TRBJ2-5 and V is TRBV7-3; the D gene is possibly TRBD1 (6 bases). Germline values: CDR1 SGHTA, CDR2 FQGTGA. The CDR3 has 14 residues. V lost 0 bases, J lost 4 bases, and 9 bases lay in between. The CDR3 loop is CASSLTGRGETQYF. The CDR3 DNA sequence: TGTGCCAGCAGCTTAACGGGCAGGGGAGAGACCCAGTACTTC.

The chain couples TRBV28 to TRBJ1-1, with TRBD1 as a possible D gene (6 bases). The CDR3 is 12 amino acids. Trimming stripped 6 bases from V and 8 bases from J, with 13 bases between. Germline V gene data show CDR1 as MDHEN and CDR2 as SYDVKM. The CDR3 reads CASRSQGGEAFF. The CDR3 coding sequence is TGTGCCAGCAGGTCACAGGGCGGCGAAGCTTTCTTT.

The V call is TRBV7-6, the J call TRBJ1-1, with D tentatively TRBD1 (5 bases). CDR1 is SGHVS, CDR2 FNYEAQ, per germline. The CDR3 totals 14 residues. Trimming left V 3 bases short and J 3 bases short, with 11 bases between. The CDR3 here is CASSFTDRYTEAFF. The CDR3 DNA reads TGTGCCAGCAGCTTTACCGACAGATACACTGAAGCTTTCTTT.

This clone was seen a few times. The chain couples TRBV6-5 to TRBJ1-1, with D perhaps TRBD1 (6 bases). V was pared by 6 bases and J by 5 bases, with 10 bases between. Per the germline V gene, CDR1 is MNHEY and CDR2 is SVGAGI. The CDR3 runs to 12 residues. CDR3 coding DNA: TGTGCCAGCAGCCTCGACAGGACTGAAGCTTTCTTT. It yields the protein CASSLDRTEAFF.

V usage is TRBV6-5 and J usage is TRBJ1-1, with 8 bases that match TRBD1. This CDR3 contains 14 residues. Germline CDR1 and CDR2: MNHEY and SVGAGI. V was pared by 6 bases and J by 7 bases, with 10 bases of the junction left unmatched. CDR3 amino acids: CASSPSGQALEAFF. The CDR3 DNA is TGTGCCAGCAGCCCCTCGGGACAGGCCCTTGAAGCTTTCTTT.

The genes are TRBV5-1 and TRBJ1-1, with unresolved D. CDR3 size: 13 residues. CDR1 SGHRS and CDR2 YFSETQ come from the germline V gene. The V and J ends lost 4 bases and 1 base respectively, with 8 bases between them. The CDR3 coding sequence is TGCGCCAGCAGCCCTTCAGAGAACACTGAAGCTTTCTTT. It is translated as CASSPSENTEAFF.

The chain employs TRBV3-1 (or the pseudogene TRBV3-2) and TRBJ1-4; 8 bases map to TRBD1. The junction had 3 bases not matched to a gene; V was cut back by 4 bases and J by 5 bases. Germline CDR1 and CDR2: LGHDT and YNNKEL (reference sequence). The length of the CDR3 is 14 residues. The CDR3 here is CASSPRDRNEKLFF. CDR3 sequence (DNA): TGTGCCAGCAGCCCCCGGGACAGGAATGAAAAACTGTTTTTT.

The chain recombines TRBV5-8 with TRBJ2-7; D is unclear. Trimming cost V 5 bases and J 0 bases, with 6 bases left between them. This CDR3 has 12 amino acids. CDR1 is SGHTS and CDR2 is YDEGEE in the germline V gene. For the CDR3, the DNA is TGTGCCAGCAGGGTGGCCTCCTACGAGCAGTACTTC. Its protein is CASRVASYEQYF.

The rearrangement links TRBV13 to TRBJ1-2; D possibly corresponds to TRBD1 (5 bases). The CDR3 sequence is 15 residues long. Trimming shortened V by 0 bases and J by 0 bases, and 8 bases separated the two germline ends. CDR1 PRHDT and CDR2 FYEKMQ come from the germline V gene (reference sequence). The CDR3 loop is CASSLGATANYGYTF. DNA for the CDR3: TGTGCCAGCAGCTTAGGAGCGACAGCTAACTATGGCTACACCTTC.

The rearrangement uses TRBV5-1 and TRBJ1-2; perhaps TRBD1 as D (6 bases). Germline values: CDR1 SGHRS, CDR2 YFSETQ. The CDR3 extends over 14 amino acids. Trimming took off 3 bases at V and 6 bases at J, with 15 bases between the two ends. The CDR3 DNA sequence: TGCGCCAGCAGCTCTTTAGAAGGGGGGGATGGCTACACCTTC. It translates to CASSSLEGGDGYTF.

The chain carries TRBV28 and TRBJ2-1; D perhaps matches TRBD1 (5 bases). CDR3 length: 13 amino acids. V lost 5 bases to trimming and J lost 6 bases, with 11 bases between them. CDR1 is MDHEN, CDR2 SYDVKM, per germline. The CDR3 nucleotides are TGTGCCAGCAGTCCCGACAGCCGCAATGAGCAGTTCTTC. It is translated as CASSPDSRNEQFF.

This rearrangement joins TRBV7-8 to TRBJ1-2, with a tentative D call TRBD1 (5 bases). The CDR3 covers 16 residues. Trimming removed 0 bases from V and 4 bases from J, with 15 bases in between. Germline values: CDR1 SGHVS, CDR2 FQNEAQ. The CDR3 DNA is TGTGCCAGCAGCTTAGCGAGAGGCAGGGAAGCCTATGGCTACACCTTC. Protein: CASSLARGREAYGYTF.

This sequence joins TRBV3-1 (or the pseudogene TRBV3-2) and TRBJ2-1; TRBD2 agrees at 10 bases. Germline V lookup: CDR1 LGHDT, CDR2 YNNKEL (reference sequence). CDR3 length equals 16 residues. Germline trimming cut 4 bases from V and 8 bases from J; bases unmatched to any gene: 11. The chain's CDR3 is CASSLRTSGKIYEQFF. In DNA, the CDR3 is TGTGCCAGCAGCCTGCGAACTAGCGGGAAAATCTATGAGCAGTTCTTC.

The V gene is TRBV12-5, the J gene TRBJ2-5; 10 bases map to TRBD2. The CDR3 has 15 residues. Germline CDR1 and CDR2: LGHNT and FRNRAP. The V segment lost 5 bases and the J segment 5 bases; nucleotides outside the gene matches: 8. The CDR3: CASGLIAGGWETQYF. The CDR3, as DNA: TGTGCTAGTGGTCTAATAGCGGGAGGTTGGGAGACCCAGTACTTC. The full variable domain, its missing parts supplied by reference TRBV12-5 and TRBJ2-5, is DARVTQTPRHKVTEMGQEVTMRCQPILGHNTVFWYRQTMMQGLELLAYFRNRAPLDDSGMPKDRFSAEMPDATLATLKIQPSEPRDSAVYFCASGLIAGGWETQYFGPGTRLLVL.

This clone was observed once. V gene TRBV19 combines with J gene TRBJ1-1; TRBD1 aligns across 9 bases. There are 18 residues in the CDR3. CDR1 and CDR2 from the germline V gene are LNHDA and SQIVND (reference sequence). J lost 1 base, V lost 4 bases, and 13 bases had no gene match. The CDR3 region has the DNA TGTGCCAGTAGTACAAATGGTAACAGGGGGCTGAGGAACACTGAAGCTTTCTTT. Translating gives CASSTNGNRGLRNTEAFF.

The J gene is TRBJ2-7, the V gene TRBV30, with 12 nucleotides matching TRBD1. This CDR3 region has 15 residues. Germline V gene data show CDR1 as GTSNPN and CDR2 as SVGIG (reference sequence). Trimming cost V 1 base and J 2 bases; bases outside gene matches: 3. CDR3 sequence: CAWSGDRGLTYEQYF. The DNA for the CDR3 is TGTGCCTGGAGTGGGGACAGGGGGCTTACCTACGAGCAGTACTTC.